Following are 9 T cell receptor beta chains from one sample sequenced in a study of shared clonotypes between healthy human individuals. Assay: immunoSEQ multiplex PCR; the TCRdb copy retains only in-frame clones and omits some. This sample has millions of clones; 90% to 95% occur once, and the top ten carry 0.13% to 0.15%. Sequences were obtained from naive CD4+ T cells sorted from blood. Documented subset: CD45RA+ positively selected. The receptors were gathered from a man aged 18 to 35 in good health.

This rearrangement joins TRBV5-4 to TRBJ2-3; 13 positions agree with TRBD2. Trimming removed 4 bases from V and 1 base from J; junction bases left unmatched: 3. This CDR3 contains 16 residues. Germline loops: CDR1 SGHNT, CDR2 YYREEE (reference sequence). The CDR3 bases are TGTGCCAGCAGCGGAGGGACTAGCGGGGGCACAGATACGCAGTATTTT. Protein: CASSGGTSGGTDTQYF.

CDR3 nucleotide sequence: TGTGCCAGCAGCTCATCCTTCAGGGGTAGCTCTGGGGCCAACGTCCTGACTTTC. This encodes CASSSSFRGSSGANVLTF. V and J are TRBV7-2 and TRBJ2-6, with TRBD1 as a possible D gene (6 bases). The V end lost 4 bases, the J end lost 0 bases, and 16 bases lay between the germline ends. The CDR3 runs to 18 residues. Germline CDR1 and CDR2: SGHTA and FQGNSA. Full variable domain (remainder filled in from reference TRBV7-2 and TRBJ2-6): GAGVSQSPSNKVTEKGKDVELRCDPISGHTALYWYRQSLGQGLEFLIYFQGNSAPDKSGLPSDRFSAERTGGSVSTLTIQRTQQEDSAVYLCASSSSFRGSSGANVLTFGAGSRLTVL.

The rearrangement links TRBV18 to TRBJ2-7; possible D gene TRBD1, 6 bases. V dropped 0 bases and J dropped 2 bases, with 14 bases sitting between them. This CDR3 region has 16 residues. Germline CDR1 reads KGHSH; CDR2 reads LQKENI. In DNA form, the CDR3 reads TGTGCCAGCTCACCACCGCGGGCAGGGGAGACCTACGAGCAGTACTTC. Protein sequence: CASSPPRAGETYEQYF.

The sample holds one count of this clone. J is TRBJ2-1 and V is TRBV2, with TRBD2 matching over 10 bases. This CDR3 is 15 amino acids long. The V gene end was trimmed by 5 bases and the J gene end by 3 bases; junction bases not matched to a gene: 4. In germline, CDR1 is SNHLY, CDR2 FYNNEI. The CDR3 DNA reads TGTGCCAGCAGTACTAGCGGGGTTAACTACAATGAGCAGTTCTTC. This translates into CASSTSGVNYNEQFF.

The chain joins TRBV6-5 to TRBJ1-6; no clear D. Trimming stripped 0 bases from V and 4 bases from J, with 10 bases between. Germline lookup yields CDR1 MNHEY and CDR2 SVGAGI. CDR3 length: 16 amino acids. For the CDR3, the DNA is TGTGCCAGCAGTTACTCGATTTCGACTTATAATTCACCCCTCCACTTT. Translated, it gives CASSYSISTYNSPLHF.

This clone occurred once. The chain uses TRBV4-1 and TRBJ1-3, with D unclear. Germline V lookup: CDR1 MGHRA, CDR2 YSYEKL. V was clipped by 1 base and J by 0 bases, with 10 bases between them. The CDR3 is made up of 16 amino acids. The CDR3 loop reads CASSQGPAGSGNTIYF. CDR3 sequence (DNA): TGCGCCAGCAGCCAAGGACCAGCCGGCTCTGGAAACACCATATATTTT.

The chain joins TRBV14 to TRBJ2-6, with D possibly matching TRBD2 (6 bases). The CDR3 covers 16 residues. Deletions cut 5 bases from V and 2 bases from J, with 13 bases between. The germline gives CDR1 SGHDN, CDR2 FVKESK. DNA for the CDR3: TGTGCCAGCAGCGACCACCCGGGGGCTGGGGCCAACGTCCTGACTTTC. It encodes CASSDHPGAGANVLTF.

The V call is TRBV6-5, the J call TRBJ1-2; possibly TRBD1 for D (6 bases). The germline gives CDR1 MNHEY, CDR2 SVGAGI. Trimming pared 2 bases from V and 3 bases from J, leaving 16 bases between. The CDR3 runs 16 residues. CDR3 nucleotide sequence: TGTGCCAGCAGTTACGGATCCAGGGGAGGGGACTATGGCTACACCTTC. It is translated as CASSYGSRGGDYGYTF.

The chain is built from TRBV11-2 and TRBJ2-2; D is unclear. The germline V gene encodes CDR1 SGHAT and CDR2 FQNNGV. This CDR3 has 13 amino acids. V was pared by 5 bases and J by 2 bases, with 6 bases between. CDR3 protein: CASSPDNTGELFF. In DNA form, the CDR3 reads TGTGCCAGCAGCCCAGACAACACCGGGGAGCTGTTTTTT.